These 14 T cell receptor beta chains share one sample of origin, sequenced in a study of breast tumors, draining lymph nodes, adjacent tissues. TCRdb independently ran MiXCR on the multiplex PCR reads; one entry per CDR3 protein. The sample has 120,000 to 150,000 distinct CDR3 sequences; approximately 30% are singletons. The lymph nodes were axillary draining lymph nodes from breast cancer patients. Sequenced input: axillary lymph node tissue. Receptors were obtained from a female donor with breast cancer. Some clones in this sample may be carry-over from other donors' samples.

This clonotype showed up many times. The gene calls are TRBV3-1 and TRBJ2-5; 7 bases are a match to TRBD2. V lost 5 bases and J lost 5; bases outside the gene matches: 5. The CDR3 spans 13 residues. Germline values: CDR1 LGHDT, CDR2 YNNKEL (reference sequence). The CDR3 bases are TGTGCCAGCAGCTTAGCGGGTACGGAGACCCAGTACTTC. Its protein product is CASSLAGTETQYF.

This clonotype was counted ten times or more. This sequence joins TRBV6-1 and TRBJ2-7, with D possibly TRBD2 on 5 matching bases. CDR3 length: 13 residues. V dropped 4 bases and J dropped 4 bases, with 11 bases sitting between them. Germline assignment: CDR1 MNHNS and CDR2 SASEGT. The CDR3 region is CASSVGLIYEQYF. For the CDR3, the DNA is TGTGCCAGCAGTGTCGGACTCATATACGAGCAGTACTTC.

The genes are TRBV24-1 and TRBJ2-5, with 7 bases aligning to TRBD1. Trimming took 5 bases from V and 3 from J; bases not matched to a gene: 8. Looked up from germline, CDR1 is KGHDR and CDR2 is SFDVKD. The CDR3 length is 15 residues. The DNA for the CDR3 is TGTGCCACCAGTGGTAGTGGGCAGGGGGAAGAGACCCAGTACTTC. Translated: CATSGSGQGEETQYF.

This clonotype was picked up many times. The rearrangement links TRBV3-1 to TRBJ2-7; 9 nucleotides align to TRBD1. The CDR3 is 15 residues long. V trimming: 7 bases; J trimming: 5 bases; junction bases outside the gene matches: 12. Germline V gene data show CDR1 as LGHDT and CDR2 as YNNKEL (reference sequence). Here the CDR3 DNA reads TGTGCCAGCACCCACACCGGGACAGGGAACCACGAGCAGTACTTC. Protein sequence: CASTHTGTGNHEQYF.

The chain carries TRBV28 and TRBJ1-5; D is unresolved. The V end was cut by 6 bases, the J end by 7 bases, with 10 bases between. CDR1 and CDR2 (germline): MDHEN, SYDVKM. The CDR3 is 12 amino acids. The CDR3 reads CASSTPPQPQHF. CDR3 DNA: TGTGCCAGCAGCACCCCCCCGCAGCCCCAGCATTTT.

A remark on this clonotype: A read error may explain this, as a much larger clone is one base away. The CDR3 here is CASGRERGGQETQYF. The CDR3 DNA reads TGTGCCAGCGGGCGGGAGCGGGGGGGCCAGGAGACCCAGTACTTC. V and J are TRBV6-4 and TRBJ2-5, with 10 bases identical to TRBD2. V lost 8 bases, J lost 5 bases, and 11 bases stayed unmatched. The length of the CDR3 is 15 residues. Germline-derived CDR1 and CDR2 are MRHNA and SNTAGT.

This clonotype was seen ten or more times. The chain employs TRBV20-1 and TRBJ2-1; 9 bases align to TRBD2. V dropped 6 bases and J dropped 4; count of bases not matched to a gene: 13. Germline V gene lookup returns CDR1 DFQATT and CDR2 SNEGSKA (reference sequence). There are 16 residues in the CDR3. The DNA for the CDR3 is TGCAGTGCGGATCCCGGGACTAGCACCGATTACAATGAGCAGTTCTTC. This sequence encodes CSADPGTSTDYNEQFF.

The chain employs TRBV16 and TRBJ1-6; D may be TRBD1 (6 bases). V lost 3 bases to trimming and J lost 9 bases, with 18 bases between them. This CDR3 has 16 residues. Germline assignment: CDR1 KGHSY and CDR2 FQNENV. The CDR3: CASSHTPQGGSSPLHF. For the CDR3, the DNA is TGTGCCAGCAGCCATACTCCTCAAGGGGGAAGTTCACCCCTCCACTTT.

This clonotype showed up many times. In DNA, the CDR3 is TGTGCCAGCAGCTTAGGAGCTGCGTTGAACACCGGGGAGCTGTTTTTT. Translation: CASSLGAALNTGELFF. This rearrangement joins TRBV11-2 to TRBJ2-2, with no clear D. Trimming pared 1 base from V and 1 base from J, leaving 10 bases between. Germline loops: CDR1 SGHAT, CDR2 FQNNGV. The CDR3 length is 16 residues.

This clonotype was seen only a few times. The junction departs from the called germline gene at one end, perhaps through a read error. V is TRBV24-1 and J is TRBJ2-5; TRBD1 matches 10 bases. The CDR3 is 16 residues long. Germline CDR1 reads KGHDR; CDR2 reads SFDVKD. The CDR3 loop is CASSDPQGTGAETQYF. The DNA of the CDR3 is TGTGCCTCCAGTGACCCACAAGGGACAGGGGCAGAGACCCAGTACTTC.

A word on this clonotype: One end of the junction is discordant with germline, which a read error may explain. The V gene is TRBV7-7, the J gene TRBJ1-4; TRBD1 aligns across 10 bases. This CDR3 is built from 15 residues. From germline, CDR1 is SSHAT and CDR2 FNYEAQ (reference sequence). The CDR3 DNA reads TGTGCTAGCAGCATAACGACAGGGGGCAAAGAAAAACTGTTTTTT. Its translation: CASSITTGGKEKLFF.

This clonotype was counted at least ten times. The chain recombines TRBV20-1 with TRBJ1-6, with D maybe TRBD1 (6 bases). Trimming took 6 bases from V and 3 from J, leaving 18 bases between them. CDR1 DFQATT and CDR2 SNEGSKA come from the germline V gene (reference sequence). The CDR3 is 16 residues long. The CDR3 sequence: CSASRGATGYNSPLHF. The CDR3 bases are TGCAGTGCATCCCGGGGGGCGACGGGCTATAATTCACCCCTCCACTTT.

As to this clonotype: One junction end disagrees with the germline gene, perhaps due to a read error. The chain combines TRBV19 with TRBJ2-5, with D unresolved. The germline V gene has CDR1 LNHDA and CDR2 SQIVND (reference sequence). The length of the CDR3 is 11 residues. In DNA form, the CDR3 reads TGTGCCAGTACCGCCCAGGAGACACAGTACTTC. Translating gives CASTAQETQYF.

Notes on this clonotype: A much larger clone lies one base from this, so it may be a read error. The chain carries TRBV12-5 and TRBJ2-5, with D tentatively TRBD1 (6 bases). The germline V gene has CDR1 LGHNT and CDR2 FRNRAP. The CDR3 loop spans 12 amino acids. V was clipped by 6 bases and J by 9 bases, with 14 bases between them. The CDR3 region is CASGLDRSAQYF. DNA for the CDR3: TGTGCTAGTGGCCTAGACAGGTCGGCCCAGTACTTC.